This T cell receptor (beta chain) is drawn from a study of control samples from healthy donors and cancer patients. Repertoires were generated with immunoSEQ multiplex PCR, while TCRdb's copy carries only in-frame clones and drops some. The table has approximately 160,000 clones, approximately 92% seen once; the top ten hold around 2%. CDR3 length equals 13 residues. V was clipped by 6 bases and J by 5 bases; unmatched bases: 5. Germline V gene data show CDR1 as KGHSH and CDR2 as LQKENI. The sample comprised blood. The chain is built from TRBV18 and TRBJ1-1; 8 bases agree with TRBD1. The receptor's source is a woman aged 40 to 50 in good health. The CDR3 DNA sequence: TGTGCCAGCTCTCGGGACAGGTTAACTGAAGCTTTCTTT. It yields the protein CASSRDRLTEAFF.